A selection of T cell receptor beta chains follows, all from one sample in a study of prognosis after radiotherapy for stage I lung cancer. Each CDR3 protein gets one entry after TCRdb re-called the multiplex PCR reads with MiXCR. This sample carries tens of thousands of distinct CDR3 sequences, 26% of them seen once, and the ten largest clones take approximately 8.3%. The sequencing here drew on PBMCs, taken before or after stereotactic body radiation therapy (not recorded which). Receptors were obtained from a donor of 50 years or more with non-small cell lung cancer. CDR3s include the opening cysteine and the closing phenylalanine or tryptophan. Each record gives: clone size, V gene, CDR3 length, D gene, J gene, CDR3 protein, CDR3 DNA. D genes are given only for firm matches. Size tells how often a clone was seen (once, few, many) or the class of an expanded clone, and some rows leave it out.

many	TRBV5-1	13	NA	TRBJ1-6	CASSPRPEDTLHF	TGCGCCAGCAGCCCTCGGCCGGAGGATACCCTCCACTTT
many	TRBV9	13	NA	TRBJ2-1	CASSVATANEQFF	TGTGCCAGCAGCGTAGCTACGGCCAATGAGCAGTTCTTC
many	TRBV27	14	TRBD1	TRBJ2-5	CASRRDRAQETQYF	TGTGCCAGCAGAAGGGACAGGGCTCAAGAGACCCAGTACTTC
many	TRBV7-9	14	TRBD1	TRBJ2-5	CASRRDRGRETQYF	TGTGCCAGCCGCCGGGACAGGGGGCGAGAGACCCAGTACTTC
many	TRBV30	13	NA	TRBJ1-1	CAWSVPGKTEAFF	TGTGCCTGGAGTGTACCAGGGAAAACTGAAGCTTTCTTT
many	TRBV20-1	13	NA	TRBJ2-4	CSAKSQVVNIQYF	TGCAGTGCTAAATCCCAGGTGGTAAACATTCAGTACTTC
many	TRBV6-1	12	NA	TRBJ1-3	CASSTQRNTIYF	TGTGCCAGCAGTACTCAGCGGAACACCATATATTTT
many	TRBV6-1	15	TRBD2	TRBJ2-5	CASRPSGGAGETQYF	TGTGCCAGCAGACCTAGCGGGGGGGCCGGCGAGACCCAGTACTTC
many	TRBV7-9	15	NA	TRBJ1-1	CASSPSGLPNTEAFF	TGTGCCAGCAGCCCCTCTGGGCTTCCGAACACTGAAGCTTTCTTT
many	TRBV7-7	15	TRBD2	TRBJ2-3	CASSLSGGDTDTQYF	TGTGCTAGCAGCCTTAGCGGGGGGGACACAGATACGCAGTATTTT
many	TRBV7-9	15	TRBD2	TRBJ2-5	CASSPRTSGGETQYF	TGTGCCAGCAGCCCCAGAACTAGCGGGGGTGAGACCCAGTACTTC
NA	TRBV6-9	16	NA	TRBJ1-2	CASSYDRCGGPGGYTF	TGTGCCAGCAGTTACGATCGGTGTGGGGGCCCCGGTGGCTACACCTTC
many	TRBV11-3	14	NA	TRBJ2-5	CASSSDGEQETQYF	TGTGCCAGCAGCTCGGACGGAGAACAAGAGACCCAGTACTTC
NA	TRBV6-5	16	TRBD1	TRBJ2-3	CASSSPGTVDTDTQYF	TGTGCCAGCAGTTCACCCGGGACAGTGGACACAGATACTCAGTATTTT
many	TRBV5-1	15	NA	TRBJ2-1	CASSSVDKDENEQFF	TGCGCCAGCAGCTCGGTGGACAAGGACGAAAATGAGCAGTTCTTC
many	TRBV6-1	15	NA	TRBJ1-3	CASSRDGYSGNTIYF	TGTGCCAGCAGTAGGGACGGTTACTCTGGAAACACCATATATTTT
many	TRBV6-1	14	TRBD1	TRBJ1-4	CASSADRGSEKLFF	TGTGCCAGCAGTGCGGACAGGGGGAGTGAAAAACTGTTTTTT
many	TRBV7-2	15	NA	TRBJ2-2	CASSLGGGNTGELFF	TGTGCCAGCAGCTTAGGTGGCGGCAACACCGGGGAGCTGTTTTTT
many	TRBV18	17	NA	TRBJ2-3	CASSPGLSGASTDTQYF	TGTGCCAGCTCACCAGGGTTATCGGGGGCGAGCACAGATACGCAGTATTTT
many	TRBV6-1	14	NA	TRBJ1-1	CASSSFGLNTEAFF	TGTGCCAGCAGTAGTTTTGGGCTGAACACTGAAGCTTTCTTT
many	TRBV6-1	12	TRBD1	TRBJ2-1	CASTDRAGEQFF	TGTGCCAGCACTGACAGGGCGGGTGAGCAGTTCTTC
NA	TRBV6-1	13	TRBD1	TRBJ2-5	CASRGQGTETQYF	TGTGCCAGCAGAGGACAGGGGACAGAGACCCAGTACTTC
many	TRBV6-1	15	TRBD2	TRBJ2-2	CASSQTSGNTGELFF	TGTGCCAGCAGTCAAACTAGCGGGAACACCGGGGAGCTGTTTTTT
many	TRBV20-1	16	NA	TRBJ1-1	CSVQGPRGTLNTEAFF	TGCAGTGTACAAGGCCCCCGGGGGACACTGAACACTGAAGCTTTCTTT
many	TRBV28	15	NA	TRBJ1-5	CASSTRQGRNQPQHF	TGTGCCAGCAGTACCCGCCAGGGGCGTAATCAGCCCCAGCATTTT
many	TRBV19	16	NA	TRBJ2-6	CATRPGAYTGANVLTF	TGTGCCACCCGGCCAGGGGCTTACACTGGGGCCAACGTCCTGACTTTC
many	TRBV4-3	16	TRBD1	TRBJ2-1	CASSQGGQLGHNEQFF	TGCGCCAGCAGCCAAGGGGGACAGTTAGGACACAATGAGCAGTTCTTC
many	TRBV6-2/TRBV6-3	14	NA	TRBJ2-1	CASTPEYSYNEQFF	TGTGCCAGCACCCCCGAGTACTCCTACAATGAGCAGTTCTTC
many	TRBV5-5	14	NA	TRBJ1-2	CASSLSATPYGYTF	TGTGCCAGCAGCTTATCGGCTACACCCTATGGCTACACCTTC
NA	TRBV6-9	15	NA	TRBJ2-1	CASSYSKGVRNEQFF	TGTGCCAGCAGTTACTCGAAAGGGGTGAGGAATGAACAGTTCTTC
many	TRBV6-5	15	NA	TRBJ1-2	CASSYGFRTNYGYTF	TGTGCCAGCAGTTACGGTTTCCGGACTAACTATGGCTACACCTTC
many	TRBV11-2	17	TRBD1	TRBJ1-1	CASSVFQGQGVSGEAFF	TGTGCCAGCAGCGTCTTCCAGGGACAGGGGGTAAGCGGGGAAGCTTTCTTT
NA	TRBV6-1	12	NA	TRBJ2-1	CASRPCHNEQFF	TGTGCCAGTAGACCGTGCCACAATGAGCAGTTCTTC
many	TRBV4-1	14	NA	TRBJ2-3	CASSQDRGRRTQYF	TGCGCCAGCAGCCAAGATCGGGGAAGGCGGACGCAGTATTTT
many	TRBV11-2	13	NA	TRBJ2-7	CATSLQEDYEQYF	TGTGCCACCTCCTTACAGGAGGACTACGAGCAGTACTTC
many	TRBV7-2	15	NA	TRBJ1-6	CASSLVGGLDSPLHF	TGTGCCAGCAGCTTAGTCGGGGGACTGGATTCACCCCTCCACTTT
NA	TRBV5-1	14	TRBD1	TRBJ1-2	CASSSGQGLNGYAF	TGCGCCAGCAGCTCCGGACAGGGGCTGAATGGCTACGCCTTC
many	TRBV5-4	17	NA	TRBJ1-3	CASSLMPTGYPGNTIYF	TGTGCCAGCAGCTTGATGCCAACCGGATACCCTGGAAACACCATATATTTT
many	TRBV14	13	NA	TRBJ1-2	CASSLLSNYGYTF	TGTGCCAGCAGCCTCTTATCTAACTATGGCTACACCTTC
many	TRBV5-1	14	NA	TRBJ1-1	CASSLGGGSTEAFF	TGCGCCAGCAGCTTGGGAGGGGGTAGCACTGAAGCTTTCTTT
many	TRBV4-1	17	NA	TRBJ2-3	CASSQEEGLGGQDTQYF	TGCGCCAGCAGCCAAGAGGAGGGCCTGGGGGGCCAAGATACGCAGTATTTT
many	TRBV3-1	13	NA	TRBJ1-1	CASSPRGNTEAFF	TGTGCCAGCAGTCCCCGGGGGAACACTGAAGCTTTCTTT